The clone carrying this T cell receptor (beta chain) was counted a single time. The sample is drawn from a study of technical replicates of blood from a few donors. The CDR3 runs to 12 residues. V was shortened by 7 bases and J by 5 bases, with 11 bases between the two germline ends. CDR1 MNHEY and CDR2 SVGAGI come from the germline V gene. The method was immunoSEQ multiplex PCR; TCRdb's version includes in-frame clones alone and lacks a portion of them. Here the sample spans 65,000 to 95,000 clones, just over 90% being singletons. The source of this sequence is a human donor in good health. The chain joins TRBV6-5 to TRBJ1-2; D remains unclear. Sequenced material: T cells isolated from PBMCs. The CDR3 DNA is TGTGCCAGCACTTCGGGGTGGTATGGCTACACCTTC. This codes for CASTSGWYGYTF.